This T cell receptor (beta chain) was recovered during a study of T cell responses to AZD1222 COVID-19 vaccine (dated by TCRdb to the early 2020s). About the full investigation: Because spike-specific TCR depth and breadth did not differ between the two schedules, AZD1222 recipients who got a second dose at roughly 4 weeks were pooled with those who got a second dose at roughly 12 weeks. TCR sequencing covered more than 230 trial participants: about 210 given two doses of AZD1222 and 26 given two doses of MenACWY control vaccine. Trial participants were enrolled by age into subgroups of 18-55, 56-69 and 70-plus years, and 148, 28 and 57 TCR-sequenced participants, respectively, were included in these subgroups. Study-wide findings and limitations: Because no day 14 peak-response samples were available, the repertoires could be characterized only after the peak T cell response. Nearly half of unique spike-specific TCRs reportedly recognized epitopes outside regions mutated in the B.1.351 and B.1.1.7 variants. In the small 56-69-year group, the increase in depth fell short of significance, most likely because of low power. After two AZD1222 doses, both the breadth and the depth of spike-specific TCRs were significantly higher than at day 0 and than in MenACWY recipients. Participants were mostly white British and included more females than males, and it was suggested by the authors that clonal diversity may have been underestimated. Conclusions about previously exposed vaccinees are limited because only a handful of AZD1222 recipients were SARS-CoV-2 seropositive at baseline. Vaccine-associated CD4 TCRs spanned the whole spike protein, with dominant responses in regions 160-218 and 743-854.

Per the publication, the time point label means: baseline before first vaccination. Vaccinee samples were obtained from the UK trials COV001 and COV002, which included a single-blind randomized controlled phase 2/3 trial of AZD1222 (ChAdOx1 nCoV-19) in healthy adults. For TCRbeta chain sequencing, PBMC samples from trial participants were taken at day 0 and at day 28 after the second dose. Looking up the germline V gene yields CDR1 SGHTA and CDR2 FQGTGA. The CDR3 sequence holds 14 residues, the cysteine and phenylalanine included. The read is trimmed to its CDR3 DNA, 42 bases read in frame from base 1. At the junction V is shortened by 7 bases and J by 4 bases, with 13 bases in between. The CDR3 regions of human TCRbeta chains were analyzed by immunosequencing. The paper's data handling went like this. TCRs in the repertoires were matched against a reference library of SARS-CoV-2-specific TCRs that had been generated with the MIRA antigen-specificity platform. Breadth was defined as the fraction of unique TCRs that were SARS-CoV-2-associated. Depth was defined as the fraction of total T cells that were SARS-CoV-2-associated. Using the MIRA data, each spike-specific TCR was mapped to the spike region that the TCR reacts to and placed in a CD4 or CD8 class. Log10-transformed breadth and depth values were compared by one-way ANOVA with Sidak's multiple comparisons tests. What TCRdb holds here is the immuneACCESS table cut down to in-frame rearrangements. Part of the clones is not present; checked against another copy, under half of the missing clones reflect an unresolved V gene, and the others are unexplained. Clone size and V and J calls were adopted from that table, with D and trimming inferred from the DNA. The sample table contains 100,000 or so clones; only one count was recorded for nearly 90% of them. Of the sample, 2.9% falls within the top ten clones.

As to this clone: Its antigen is not yet known. Within one base of it there is no much larger clone, and no base qualities were kept.

This chain joins TRBV7-3 to TRBJ2-2; TRBD2 could be the D gene, as 6 bases match. The sequence derives from an adult in good health. Sequencing used peripheral blood, obtained on day 0 of AZD1222 vaccination. The DNA sequence reads TGTGCCAGCAAATGGCTAGCGTTCACCGGGGAGCTGTTTTTT. Translated, this gives CASKWLAFTGELFF. Beyond the CDR3, the reference TRBV7-3 and TRBJ2-2 genes provide the residues; the full variable domain reads: GAGVSQTPSNKVTEKGKYVELRCDPISGHTALYWYRQSLGQGPEFLIYFQGTGAADDSGLPNDRFFAVRPEGSVSTLKIQRTERGDSAVYLCASKWLAFTGELFFGEGSRLTVL.